This T cell receptor beta chain was sequenced in a study of shared clonotypes between healthy human individuals. Trimming cost V 6 bases and J 3 bases, with 12 bases left between them. Germline CDR1 and CDR2: GTSNPN and SVGIG (reference sequence). The CDR3 totals 13 residues. Around 30,000 T cell genomes, or around 300 ng DNA, went into unsorted PBMC replicate PCRs. In the study's own analysis: Because ImmunoSEQ provided only junction sequences with no quality scores, the filtering differed. Using immunoSEQ multiplex PCR, the repertoire was profiled, and TCRdb retains in-frame clones only, with some absent. The D gene and trimming were derived from the DNA, and the V and J assignments and clone size from that table. This table has hundreds of thousands of clones, roughly three quarters appearing once. Concerning this clone itself: Antigen unknown.

Study findings and constraints: The researchers took only blood, and tissue repertoires probably look different.

The gene calls are TRBV30 and TRBJ2-4; perhaps TRBD1 as D (5 bases). The specimen sequenced was PBMCs. This TCR was recovered from a middle-aged woman in good health. Some clones in this sample may be carry-over from other donors' samples. This CDR3 is CACRGRGKNIQYF. The CDR3 bases are TGTGCCTGCCGCGGTAGGGGCAAAAACATTCAGTACTTC.